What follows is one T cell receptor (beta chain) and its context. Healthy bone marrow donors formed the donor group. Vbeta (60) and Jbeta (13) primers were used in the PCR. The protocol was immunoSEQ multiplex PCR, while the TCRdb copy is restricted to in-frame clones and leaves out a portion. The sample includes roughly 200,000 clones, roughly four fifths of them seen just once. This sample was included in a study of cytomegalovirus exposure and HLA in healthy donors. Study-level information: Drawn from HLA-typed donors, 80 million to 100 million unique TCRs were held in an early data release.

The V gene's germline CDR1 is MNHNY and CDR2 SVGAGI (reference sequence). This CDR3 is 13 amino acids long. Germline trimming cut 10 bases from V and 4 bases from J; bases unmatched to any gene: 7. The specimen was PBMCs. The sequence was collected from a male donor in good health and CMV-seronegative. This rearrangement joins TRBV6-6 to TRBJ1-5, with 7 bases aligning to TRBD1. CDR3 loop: CATRDRVNQPQHF. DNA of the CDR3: TGTGCCACCAGAGACAGGGTTAATCAGCCCCAGCATTTT.